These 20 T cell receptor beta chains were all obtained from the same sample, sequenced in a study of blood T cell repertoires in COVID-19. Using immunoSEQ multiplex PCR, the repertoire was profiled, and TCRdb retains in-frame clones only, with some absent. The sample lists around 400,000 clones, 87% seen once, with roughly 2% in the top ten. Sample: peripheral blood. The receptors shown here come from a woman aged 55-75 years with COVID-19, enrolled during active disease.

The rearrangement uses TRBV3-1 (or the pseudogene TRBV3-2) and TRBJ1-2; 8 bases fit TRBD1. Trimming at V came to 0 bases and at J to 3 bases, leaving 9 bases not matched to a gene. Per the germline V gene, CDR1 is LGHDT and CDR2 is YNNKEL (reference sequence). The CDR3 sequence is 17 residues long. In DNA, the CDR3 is TGTGCCAGCAGCCAAGATCTTGGCAGGGGGCGCGACTATGGCTACACCTTC. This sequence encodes CASSQDLGRGRDYGYTF.

The chain's CDR3 is CASSERRAGGSYGYTF. The DNA for the CDR3 is TGTGCCAGCAGTGAGAGAAGGGCAGGGGGTAGCTATGGCTACACCTTC. The J gene is TRBJ1-2, the V gene TRBV2; 7 bases match TRBD1. This CDR3 is built from 16 residues. Per germline, CDR1 SNHLY and CDR2 FYNNEI. V lost 3 bases and J lost 4; bases outside the gene matches: 11. The whole variable domain, filled in from reference TRBV2 and TRBJ1-2, reads EPEVTQTPSHQVTQMGQEVILRCVPISNHLYFYWYRQILGQKVEFLVSFYNNEISEKSEIFDDQFSVERPDGSNFTLKIRSTKLEDSAMYFCASSERRAGGSYGYTFGSGTRLTVV.

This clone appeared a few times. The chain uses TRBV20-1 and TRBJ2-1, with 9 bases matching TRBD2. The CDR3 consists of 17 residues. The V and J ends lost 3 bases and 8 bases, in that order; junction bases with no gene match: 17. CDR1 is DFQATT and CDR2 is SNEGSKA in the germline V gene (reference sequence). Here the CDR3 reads CSASSPLSAGGIDEQFF. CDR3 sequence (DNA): TGCAGTGCTAGTAGCCCCCTTAGCGCGGGGGGGATTGATGAGCAGTTCTTC.

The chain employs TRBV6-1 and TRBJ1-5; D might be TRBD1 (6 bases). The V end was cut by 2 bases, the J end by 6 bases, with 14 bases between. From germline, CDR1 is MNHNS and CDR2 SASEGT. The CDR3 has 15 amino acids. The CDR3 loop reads CASSESYRVVQPQHF. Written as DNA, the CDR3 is TGTGCCAGCAGTGAAAGTTACAGGGTCGTTCAGCCCCAGCATTTT.

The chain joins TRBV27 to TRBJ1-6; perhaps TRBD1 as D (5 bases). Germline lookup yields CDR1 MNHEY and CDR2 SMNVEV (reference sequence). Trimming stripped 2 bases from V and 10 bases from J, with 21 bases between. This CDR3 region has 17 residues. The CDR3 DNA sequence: TGTGCCAGCAGTTTAAGGGTCAGGGTAGATGGGGAATCACCCCTCCACTTT. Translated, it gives CASSLRVRVDGESPLHF.

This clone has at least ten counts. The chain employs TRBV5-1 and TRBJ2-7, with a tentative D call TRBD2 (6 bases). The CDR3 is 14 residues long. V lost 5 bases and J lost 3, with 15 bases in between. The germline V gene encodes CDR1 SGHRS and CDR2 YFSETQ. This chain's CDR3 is CASREDYGIYEQYF. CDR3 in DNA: TGCGCCAGCAGAGAGGACTACGGGATCTACGAGCAGTACTTC.

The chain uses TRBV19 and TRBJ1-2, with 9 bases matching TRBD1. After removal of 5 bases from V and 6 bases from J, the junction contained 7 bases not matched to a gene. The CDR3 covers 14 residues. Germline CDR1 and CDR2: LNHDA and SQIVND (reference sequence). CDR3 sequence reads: CASSLRDRVNGYTF. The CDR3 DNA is TGTGCCAGTAGTCTCCGGGACAGGGTTAATGGCTACACCTTC. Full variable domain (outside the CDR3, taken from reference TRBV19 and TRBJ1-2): DGGITQSPKYLFRKEGQNVTLSCEQNLNHDAMYWYRQDPGQGLRLIYYSQIVNDFQKGDIAEGYSVSREKKESFPLTVTSAQKNPTAFYLCASSLRDRVNGYTFGSGTRLTVV.

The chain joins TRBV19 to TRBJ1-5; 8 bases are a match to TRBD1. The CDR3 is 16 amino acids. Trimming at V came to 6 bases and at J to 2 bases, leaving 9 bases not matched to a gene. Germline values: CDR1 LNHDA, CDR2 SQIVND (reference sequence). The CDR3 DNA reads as TGTGCCAGTAGGATGACAGGGGTCGGGGGCAATCAGCCCCAGCATTTT. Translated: CASRMTGVGGNQPQHF.

The CDR3 DNA reads TGCGCCAGCAGCTTGGCGGGGGAGGGAGGATCCTACGAGCAGTACTTC. Its protein product is CASSLAGEGGSYEQYF. The rearrangement joins TRBV5-1 to TRBJ2-7, with 7 positions matching TRBD2. Germline loops: CDR1 SGHRS, CDR2 YFSETQ. CDR3 length: 16 amino acids. V lost 0 bases and J lost 1; bases outside the gene matches: 7.

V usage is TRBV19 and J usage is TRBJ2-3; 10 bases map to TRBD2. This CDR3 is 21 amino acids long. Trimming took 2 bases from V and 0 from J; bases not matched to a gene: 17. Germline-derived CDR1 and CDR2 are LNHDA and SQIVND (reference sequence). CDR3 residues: CASSILVPGASGGTSTDTQYF. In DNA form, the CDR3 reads TGTGCCAGTAGTATACTGGTTCCAGGGGCTAGCGGGGGCACTAGCACAGATACGCAGTATTTT.

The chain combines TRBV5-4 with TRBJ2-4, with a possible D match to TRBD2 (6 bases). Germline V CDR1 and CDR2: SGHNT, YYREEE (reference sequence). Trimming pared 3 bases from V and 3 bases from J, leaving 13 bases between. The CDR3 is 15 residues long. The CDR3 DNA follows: TGTGCCAGCAGCTCTCGCGGGGTCGGCAAAAACATTCAGTACTTC. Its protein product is CASSSRGVGKNIQYF.

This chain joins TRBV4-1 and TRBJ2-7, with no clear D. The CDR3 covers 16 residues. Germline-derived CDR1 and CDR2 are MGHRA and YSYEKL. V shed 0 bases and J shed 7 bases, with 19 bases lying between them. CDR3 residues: CASSQDLALLPREQYF. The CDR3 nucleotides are TGCGCCAGCAGCCAAGATTTAGCCCTCCTGCCGAGGGAGCAGTACTTC.

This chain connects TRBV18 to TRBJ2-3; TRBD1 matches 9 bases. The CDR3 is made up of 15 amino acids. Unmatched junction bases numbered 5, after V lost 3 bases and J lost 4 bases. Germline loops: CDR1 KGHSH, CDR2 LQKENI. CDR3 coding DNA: TGTGCCAGCTCACCTGGGACAGGGCGGGCAGATACGCAGTATTTT. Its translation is CASSPGTGRADTQYF. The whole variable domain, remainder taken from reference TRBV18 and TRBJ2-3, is NAGVMQNPRHLVRRRGQEARLRCSPMKGHSHVYWYRQLPEEGLKFMVYLQKENIIDESGMPKERFSAEFPKEGPSILRIQQVVRGDSAAYFCASSPGTGRADTQYFGPGTRLTVL.

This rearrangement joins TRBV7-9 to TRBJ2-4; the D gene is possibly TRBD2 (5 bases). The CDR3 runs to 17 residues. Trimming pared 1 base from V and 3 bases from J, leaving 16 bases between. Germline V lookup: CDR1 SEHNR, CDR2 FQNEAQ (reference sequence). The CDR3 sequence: CASSLGAGMPGKNIQYF. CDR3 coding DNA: TGTGCCAGCAGCTTAGGGGCCGGGATGCCAGGCAAAAACATTCAGTACTTC.

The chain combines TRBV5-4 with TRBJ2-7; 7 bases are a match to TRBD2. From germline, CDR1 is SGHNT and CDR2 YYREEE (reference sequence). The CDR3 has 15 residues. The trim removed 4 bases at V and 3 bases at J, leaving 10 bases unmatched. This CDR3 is CASSGGPSGNYEQYF. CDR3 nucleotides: TGTGCCAGCAGCGGTGGGCCTAGCGGAAACTACGAGCAGTACTTC.

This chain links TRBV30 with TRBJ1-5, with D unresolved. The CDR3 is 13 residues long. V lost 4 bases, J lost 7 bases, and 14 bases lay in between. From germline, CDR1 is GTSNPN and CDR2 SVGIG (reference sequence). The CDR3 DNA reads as TGTGCCTGGACCCCGGGAATCGGGCAGCCCCAGCATTTT. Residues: CAWTPGIGQPQHF.

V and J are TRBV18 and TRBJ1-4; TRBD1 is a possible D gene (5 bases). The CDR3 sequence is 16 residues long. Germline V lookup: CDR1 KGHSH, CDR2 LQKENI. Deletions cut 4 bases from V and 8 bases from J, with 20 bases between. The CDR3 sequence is CASSQNSGGVEEKLFF. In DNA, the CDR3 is TGTGCCAGCTCACAAAATTCTGGAGGGGTGGAGGAAAAACTGTTTTTT.

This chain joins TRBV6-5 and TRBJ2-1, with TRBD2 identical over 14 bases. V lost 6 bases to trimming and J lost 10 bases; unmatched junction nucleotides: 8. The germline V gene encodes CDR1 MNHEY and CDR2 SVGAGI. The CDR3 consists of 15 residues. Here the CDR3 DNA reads TGTGCCAGCAGCGGACTAGCGGGGGGAATGGGCGAGCAGTTCTTC. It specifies CASSGLAGGMGEQFF.

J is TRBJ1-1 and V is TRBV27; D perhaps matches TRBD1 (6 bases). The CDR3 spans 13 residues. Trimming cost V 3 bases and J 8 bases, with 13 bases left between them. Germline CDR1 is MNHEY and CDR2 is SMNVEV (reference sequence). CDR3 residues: CASSLEHQGEAFF. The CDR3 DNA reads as TGTGCCAGCAGTTTGGAGCACCAGGGGGAAGCTTTCTTT.

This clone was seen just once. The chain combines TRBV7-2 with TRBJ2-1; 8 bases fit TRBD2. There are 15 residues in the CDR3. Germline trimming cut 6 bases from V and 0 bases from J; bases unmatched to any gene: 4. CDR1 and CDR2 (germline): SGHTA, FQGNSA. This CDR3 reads CASRAGTSSYNEQFF. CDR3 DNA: TGTGCCAGCAGAGCCGGGACTAGCTCCTACAATGAGCAGTTCTTC.